The source of this T cell receptor (beta chain) is a study of OX40 agonist ivuxolimab in advanced cancers. General study points: Which antigen the expanded peripheral T cells recognized is unknown.

Points on this clone: Its antigen remains unknown.

Generated by immunoSEQ multiplex PCR, the TCRdb table keeps only in-frame clones and is missing some. The top ten hold approximately 23% of the sample, which has about 61,000 clones, roughly 90% seen once. This receptor was obtained from an adult with an advanced solid tumor such as melanoma, head and neck, liver or kidney cancer. The sample was CD4+ or CD8+ T cells sorted from blood, taken in a trial of the OX40 agonist ivuxolimab.

CDR3 sequence reads: CASSLDGGLEQYV. CDR3 bases: TGTGCCAGCAGCTTAGACGGGGGGCTCGAGCAGTACGTC. The chain joins TRBV7-2 to TRBJ2-7; D is possibly TRBD2 (7 bases). Germline V gene data show CDR1 as SGHTA and CDR2 as FQGNSA. With 1 base removed from V and 6 bases from J, the gap between germline ends came to 10 bases. This CDR3 has 13 amino acids.